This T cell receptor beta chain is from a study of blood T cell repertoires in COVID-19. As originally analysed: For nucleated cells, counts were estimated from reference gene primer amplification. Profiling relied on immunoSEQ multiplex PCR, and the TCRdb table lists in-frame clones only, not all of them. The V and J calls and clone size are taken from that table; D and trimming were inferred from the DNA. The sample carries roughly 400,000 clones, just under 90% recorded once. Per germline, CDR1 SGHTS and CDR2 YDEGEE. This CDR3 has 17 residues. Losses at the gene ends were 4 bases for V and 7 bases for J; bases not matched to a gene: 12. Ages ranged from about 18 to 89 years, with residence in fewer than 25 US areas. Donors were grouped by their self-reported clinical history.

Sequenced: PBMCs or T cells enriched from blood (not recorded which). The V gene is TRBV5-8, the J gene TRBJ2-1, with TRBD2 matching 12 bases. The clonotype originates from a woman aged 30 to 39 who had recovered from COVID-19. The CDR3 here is CASSRTSGDPGINEQFF. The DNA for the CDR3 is TGTGCCAGCAGCCGGACTAGCGGGGATCCCGGGATAAATGAGCAGTTCTTC.